This TCR beta chain was retrieved from a study of beta chain features in type 1 diabetes. The overall study: The patients were much like the healthy donors in age, gender and cell yields. Study-level points and caveats: Naive, central memory and Treg TCRB repertoires seemed to resemble each other more closely in patients than they did in healthy donors. In all four CD4+ subsets, TCRB CDR3 length was significantly, moderately reduced in type 1 diabetes. PCR, the amplification step, might favor shorter templates, equally in patients and controls.

Expressed TCRB transcripts were sequenced, since all the RNA that had been isolated was reverse transcribed. Clones were sequenced by immunoSEQ multiplex PCR, and TCRdb holds only the in-frame ones, with some missing. The sample yields 330,000 or so clones, around 12% seen once. About this clone itself: Its specificity is not known.

This CDR3 region has 15 residues. Germline values: CDR1 ENHRY, CDR2 SYGVKD. V lost 4 bases, J lost 3 bases, and 5 bases stayed unmatched. Source material: naive CD4+ T cells from blood. This clonotype was sampled from a woman under 30 with type 1 diabetes. The chain combines TRBV10-3 with TRBJ2-7, with 11 bases lining up with TRBD2. The CDR3 DNA is TGTGCCATCAGTGCTAGACTAGCGGGACGCTACGAGCAGTACTTC. This translates into CAISARLAGRYEQYF.